The 22 T cell receptor beta chains in this list originate from one sample, sequenced in a study of T cell responses to AZD1222 COVID-19 vaccine. Profiling relied on immunoSEQ multiplex PCR, and the TCRdb table lists in-frame clones only, not all of them. This sample carries about 76,000 clones, over 60% of them seen once, and the ten largest clones take 27%. The sample in question was peripheral blood, obtained 28 days after the second dose of the MenACWY control vaccine. These receptors were taken from an adult who received the MenACWY meningococcal vaccine as a control.

This clone was counted a single time. This chain joins TRBV6-2 or TRBV6-3 and TRBJ1-4, with 8 bases that match TRBD1. Looked up from germline, CDR1 is MNHEY and CDR2 is SVGEGT. V shed 2 bases and J 6 bases; nucleotides not matched to a gene: 2. The CDR3 covers 14 residues. The CDR3 sequence is CASSYPGGDEKLFF. DNA of the CDR3: TGTGCCAGCAGTTACCCAGGGGGCGATGAAAAACTGTTTTTT.

The V and J genes are TRBV23-1 and TRBJ1-2; 7 nucleotides align to TRBD1. TRBV23-1 is assigned to the ORF class and has an uncertain function. The CDR3 sequence is 16 residues long. V lost 6 bases, J lost 14 bases, and 24 bases stayed unmatched. CDR3 region: CASSWRRGGRGRLVTF. The CDR3 DNA is TGCGCCAGCAGCTGGAGAAGAGGAGGGAGGGGGCGCCTTGTGACCTTC.

In nucleotides, the CDR3 is TGTGCCAGCAGCTTAGACGGGACAGGGATCAACGAGCAGTACTTC. Translated: CASSLDGTGINEQYF. The chain recombines TRBV7-8 with TRBJ2-7, with 9 bases fitting TRBD1. J was trimmed by 5 bases and V by 1 base; bases with no gene match: 6. The CDR3 has 15 residues. The germline CDR1 and CDR2 sequences are SGHVS and FQNEAQ.

The chain joins TRBV2 to TRBJ2-6, with D hard to call. Per the germline V gene, CDR1 is SNHLY and CDR2 is FYNNEI. V was trimmed by 3 bases and J by 0 bases, leaving 18 bases between them. The CDR3 runs to 19 residues. CDR3 in amino acids: CASSDRLGLWTSGANVLTF. The CDR3 DNA follows: TGTGCCAGCAGTGATAGGCTGGGCCTGTGGACCTCTGGGGCCAACGTCCTGACTTTC. The whole variable domain, remainder taken from reference TRBV2 and TRBJ2-6, is EPEVTQTPSHQVTQMGQEVILRCVPISNHLYFYWYRQILGQKVEFLVSFYNNEISEKSEIFDDQFSVERPDGSNFTLKIRSTKLEDSAMYFCASSDRLGLWTSGANVLTFGAGSRLTVL.

The chain has TRBV7-2 and TRBJ2-1; unclear D gene. Germline-derived CDR1 and CDR2 are SGHTA and FQGNSA. CDR3 size: 13 residues. The ends were cut back, 1 base at V and 4 bases at J, with 5 bases in the middle. CDR3 coding DNA: TGTGCCAGCAGCTTAGACGGGTACAATGAGCAGTTCTTC. Amino acids: CASSLDGYNEQFF.

The chain is built from TRBV6-5 and TRBJ2-2, with D maybe TRBD2 (5 bases). The CDR3 is made up of 14 amino acids. Germline loops: CDR1 MNHEY, CDR2 SVGAGI. Trimming pared 0 bases from V and 8 bases from J, leaving 10 bases between. The CDR3 here is CASSYSASSGELFF. The CDR3 nucleotides read TGTGCCAGCAGTTACTCGGCTAGCTCTGGGGAGCTGTTTTTT.

The J gene is TRBJ1-1, the V gene TRBV6-6, with a possible D match to TRBD1 (6 bases). The CDR3 totals 12 residues. Germline V gives CDR1 MNHNY, CDR2 SVGAGI (reference sequence). V lost 2 bases to trimming and J lost 7 bases, with 8 bases between them. CDR3 region: CASSYGQIEAFF. The DNA of the CDR3 is TGTGCCAGCAGTTACGGACAGATTGAAGCTTTCTTT.

This clone appeared once. The chain links TRBV5-5 to TRBJ1-1; perhaps TRBD1 as D (6 bases). Trimming took 0 bases from V and 7 from J, leaving 13 bases between them. The length of the CDR3 is 14 residues. Looked up from germline, CDR1 is SGHKS and CDR2 is YYEKEE (reference sequence). The CDR3 loop reads CASSLGWTEGEAFF. In DNA form, the CDR3 reads TGTGCCAGCAGCTTGGGTTGGACAGAGGGTGAAGCTTTCTTT.

The chain joins TRBV23-1 to TRBJ1-1, with D unclear. TRBV23-1 is an ORF for which the function is uncertain. V shed 1 base and J shed 6 bases, with 3 bases lying between them. The CDR3 is 11 amino acids. The CDR3 region is CASSQLPEAFF. DNA of the CDR3: TGCGCCAGCAGTCAATTGCCTGAAGCTTTCTTT.

The CDR3 region is CAWGRGQGTDTQYF. Here the CDR3 DNA reads TGTGCCTGGGGTCGGGGACAGGGCACAGATACGCAGTATTTT. The rearrangement links TRBV30 to TRBJ2-3; TRBD1 agrees at 8 bases. This CDR3 has 14 amino acids. V lost 5 bases to trimming and J lost 1 base; unmatched junction nucleotides: 5. Germline values: CDR1 GTSNPN, CDR2 SVGIG (reference sequence). Complete variable domain (other parts from reference TRBV30 and TRBJ2-3): SQTIHQWPATLVQPVGSPLSLECTVEGTSNPNLYWYRQAAGRGLQLLFYSVGIGQISSEVPQNLSASRPQDRQFILSSKKLLLSDSGFYLCAWGRGQGTDTQYFGPGTRLTVL.

The chain uses TRBV6-6 and TRBJ1-1; 12 bases match TRBD1. Per the germline V gene, CDR1 is MNHNY and CDR2 is SVGAGI (reference sequence). The ends lost 6 bases at V and 4 bases at J; junction bases unmatched: 9. This CDR3 comprises 16 residues. The CDR3 DNA reads TGTGCCAGCAGGTCGGGACAGGGGGCGCTGGGCACTGAAGCTTTCTTT. Translation: CASRSGQGALGTEAFF.

This chain joins TRBV5-6 and TRBJ1-1; TRBD1 is a possible D gene (5 bases). Germline CDR1 reads SGHDT; CDR2 reads YYEEEE. Trimming left V 3 bases short and J 0 bases short, with 15 bases between. CDR3 size: 16 residues. CDR3 sequence: CASSSLGGSMNTEAFF. As DNA, the CDR3 is TGTGCCAGCAGCTCACTCGGGGGAAGCATGAACACTGAAGCTTTCTTT.

This sequence joins TRBV7-9 and TRBJ2-5; no definite D call. Trimming took off 4 bases at V and 7 bases at J, with 13 bases between the two ends. Germline-derived CDR1 and CDR2 are SEHNR and FQNEAQ (reference sequence). The CDR3 extends over 13 amino acids. In nucleotides, the CDR3 is TGTGCCAGCAGCTCGGACCGGGTGTGGACCCAGTACTTC. It is translated as CASSSDRVWTQYF.

The V gene is TRBV4-1, the J gene TRBJ2-7; 11 bases match TRBD1. Germline lookup yields CDR1 MGHRA and CDR2 YSYEKL. Unmatched junction bases numbered 10, after V lost 8 bases and J lost 4 bases. The CDR3 is 15 amino acids. The CDR3 loop is CASGMGQGELYEQYF. The CDR3 bases are TGCGCCAGCGGCATGGGACAGGGGGAATTATACGAGCAGTACTTC.

Written as DNA, the CDR3 is TGTGCCAGCAGCTTAGCAGGCACCCACTCTGGAAACACCATATATTTT. Translating gives CASSLAGTHSGNTIYF. J is TRBJ1-3 and V is TRBV7-2; D is undetermined. V lost 0 bases and J 0 bases, leaving 9 bases between the germline ends. Germline-derived CDR1 and CDR2 are SGHTA and FQGNSA. The CDR3 runs to 16 residues.

The gene calls are TRBV15 and TRBJ2-5; TRBD1 matches 10 bases. This CDR3 is 16 amino acids long. V dropped 1 base and J dropped 5; count of bases not matched to a gene: 7. Germline V gives CDR1 LNHNV, CDR2 YYDKDF (reference sequence). The CDR3 spells CATSRGRDRGWETQYF. The CDR3 DNA reads as TGTGCCACCAGCAGAGGACGGGACAGGGGATGGGAGACCCAGTACTTC.

V and J are TRBV28 and TRBJ1-1, with D maybe TRBD1 (5 bases). This CDR3 has 11 residues. V lost 8 bases and J 5 bases, leaving 9 bases between the germline ends. The germline gives CDR1 MDHEN, CDR2 SYDVKM. CDR3 sequence reads: CASEGVTEAFF. CDR3 nucleotides: TGTGCCAGCGAAGGGGTGACTGAAGCTTTCTTT. The complete variable domain, with remaining parts taken from reference TRBV28 and TRBJ1-1, reads DVKVTQSSRYLVKRTGEKVFLECVQDMDHENMFWYRQDPGLGLRLIYFSYDVKMKEKGDIPEGYSVSREKKERFSLILESASTNQTSMYLCASEGVTEAFFGQGTRLTVV.

The V and J genes are TRBV5-6 and TRBJ2-1; 7 bases line up with TRBD2. The CDR3 runs to 13 residues. The V segment lost 3 bases and the J segment 16 bases; nucleotides outside the gene matches: 13. In germline, CDR1 is SGHDT, CDR2 YYEEEE. CDR3 DNA: TGTGCCAGCAGCTCCCAAGGGCGGGAGCGGGAATTCTTC. Translation: CASSSQGREREFF.

This chain uses TRBV7-2 with TRBJ1-6, with D perhaps matching TRBD1 (6 bases). The CDR3 covers 16 residues. The ends were cut back, 5 bases at V and 10 bases at J, with 21 bases in the middle. The germline CDR1 and CDR2 sequences are SGHTA and FQGNSA. CDR3 DNA sequence: TGTGCCAGCAGCCCCCGAGGTGCAGGGGCGGGCTCACCCCTCCACTTT. This sequence encodes CASSPRGAGAGSPLHF.

The chain links TRBV5-1 to TRBJ1-4; D uncertain. Between the trimmed V and J ends, which lost 4 bases and 0 bases, there was a span of 13 bases. The CDR3 sequence is 16 residues long. Germline V gives CDR1 SGHRS, CDR2 YFSETQ. The CDR3 bases are TGCGCCAGCAGCCCGGACGGGATTGCAACTAATGAAAAACTGTTTTTT. The encoded protein is CASSPDGIATNEKLFF.

The chain uses TRBV2 and TRBJ2-5; TRBD2 aligns across 8 bases. Germline CDR1 is SNHLY and CDR2 is FYNNEI. This CDR3 is 14 amino acids long. V was clipped by 1 base and J by 5 bases; unmatched bases: 3. CDR3 region: CASSEVLAGETQYF. The CDR3 nucleotides are TGTGCCAGCAGTGAAGTGCTAGCGGGCGAGACCCAGTACTTC.

The rearrangement links TRBV5-6 to TRBJ1-2, with 7 bases aligning to TRBD1. This CDR3 has 14 residues. Trimming took 4 bases from V and 4 from J; bases not matched to a gene: 7. Germline V gives CDR1 SGHDT, CDR2 YYEEEE. This CDR3 reads CASSRLDRVYGYTF. As DNA, the CDR3 is TGTGCCAGCAGCCGCTTAGACAGGGTCTATGGCTACACCTTC.